This TCR beta chain was sequenced in a study of regulatory T cells in long-lasting Graves disease. The CDR3 runs 15 residues. Germline trimming cut 5 bases from V and 4 bases from J; bases unmatched to any gene: 8. The germline gives CDR1 SGHAT, CDR2 FQNNGV. Time point in this sample: newly diagnosed GD, antithyroid drugs for less than 3 months. Isolated PBMC RNA provided the starting material for the TCR library. As regards this clonotype: What it recognizes is unknown.

General study findings and limits: Persistent Graves' patients possessed reduced TCR diversity relative to recently diagnosed ones.

Library construction for TCR beta used iRepertoire HTBI primers and Arm-PCR of CDR3 regions. One entry per CDR3 protein results from TCRdb running MiXCR on the multiplex PCR reads. The sample holds hundreds of thousands of distinct CDR3 sequences, 16% seen once. These data were also filed under a second study, of T cells in Graves' hyperthyroidism and ophthalmopathy. Turning to that study: Carried out on the TCR CDR3, a first-round RT-PCR used the HTBI primer set.

The V gene is TRBV11-2, the J gene TRBJ1-3; 7 positions match TRBD1. Sequenced here: peripheral blood mononuclear cells (PBMCs), sampled at new diagnosis, from a patient treated with antithyroid drugs. The origin of this receptor is a middle-aged man with Graves disease. The CDR3 spells CASSTDRAEGNTIYF. In nucleotides, the CDR3 is TGTGCCAGCAGCACCGACAGGGCCGAAGGAAACACCATATATTTT.